The 14 T cell receptor beta chains below were found in one sample sequenced in a study of Ad26.COV2.S vaccination and SARS-CoV-2 variants. TCRdb's copy holds only in-frame clones and misses some; the assay was immunoSEQ multiplex PCR. The table has about 440,000 clones, about 90% seen once. Treatment denoted: about 20 received Ad26.COV2.S at low or high dose, single or two shots; about 5 received placebo; per-sample allocation not given. Vaccine and placebo recipients were sampled on day 63 after the first injection. Material: peripheral blood, obtained in a trial of Ad26.COV2.S vaccine versus placebo. These receptors all come from a person aged 18-60 years who received the Ad26.COV2.S COVID-19 vaccine or a placebo.

This chain connects TRBV27 to TRBJ1-5; D gene unclear. The germline gives CDR1 MNHEY, CDR2 SMNVEV (reference sequence). Trimming left V 0 bases short and J 7 bases short, with 7 bases between. This CDR3 is 13 amino acids long. CDR3 sequence reads: CASSLSRQQPQHF. Written as DNA, the CDR3 is TGTGCCAGCAGTTTATCCCGGCAGCAGCCCCAGCATTTT.

The rearrangement links TRBV9 to TRBJ1-6; D is uncertain. The V end lost 0 bases, the J end lost 0 bases, and 10 bases lay between the germline ends. The germline CDR1 and CDR2 sequences are SGDLS and YYNGEE. CDR3 size: 17 residues. The CDR3 DNA reads as TGTGCCAGCAGCGTAGCTAAGGGAGGCTCCTATAATTCACCCCTCCACTTT. Translation gives CASSVAKGGSYNSPLHF. The entire variable domain, with the rest obtained from reference TRBV9 and TRBJ1-6, is as follows: DSGVTQTPKHLITATGQRVTLRCSPRSGDLSVYWYQQSLDQGLQFLIQYYNGEERAKGNILERFSAQQFPDLHSELNLSSLELGDSALYFCASSVAKGGSYNSPLHFGNGTRLTVT.

The chain has TRBV19 and TRBJ1-1, with 8 bases aligning to TRBD1. Germline CDR1 and CDR2: LNHDA and SQIVND (reference sequence). V shed 8 bases, J shed 3 bases, and the junction held 5 bases outside the gene matches. This CDR3 comprises 13 residues. The chain's CDR3 is CASRDRPYTEAFF. In DNA form, the CDR3 reads TGTGCCAGTCGGGACAGGCCATACACTGAAGCTTTCTTT. The entire variable domain, with the rest obtained from reference TRBV19 and TRBJ1-1, is as follows: DGGITQSPKYLFRKEGQNVTLSCEQNLNHDAMYWYRQDPGQGLRLIYYSQIVNDFQKGDIAEGYSVSREKKESFPLTVTSAQKNPTAFYLCASRDRPYTEAFFGQGTRLTVV.

The rearrangement joins TRBV6-1 to TRBJ2-5; TRBD2 agrees at 8 bases. The CDR3 spans 15 residues. J gave up 2 bases and V 2 bases, and 4 bases lay outside the gene matches. Germline V gene sequence: CDR1 MNHNS, CDR2 SASEGT. The CDR3 coding sequence is TGTGCCAGCAGTGAATGGATAGCGGGACAAGAGACCCAGTACTTC. Residues: CASSEWIAGQETQYF.

This chain links TRBV29-1 with TRBJ1-5; D is unresolved. V was clipped by 5 bases and J by 0 bases, with 11 bases between them. The germline CDR1 and CDR2 sequences are SQVTM and ANQGSEA. The CDR3 is made up of 14 amino acids. This CDR3 reads CSVREGHSNQPQHF. CDR3 DNA sequence: TGCAGCGTTCGGGAAGGGCATAGCAATCAGCCCCAGCATTTT. The variable domain in full, with the rest retrieved from reference TRBV29-1 and TRBJ1-5, is SAVISQKPSRDICQRGTSLTIQCQVDSQVTMMFWYRQQPGQSLTLIATANQGSEATYESGFVIDKFPISRPNLTFSTLTVSNMSPEDSSIYLCSVREGHSNQPQHFGDGTRLSIL.

The rearrangement joins TRBV5-6 to TRBJ2-1, with D unclear. This CDR3 spans 12 amino acids. The germline V gene encodes CDR1 SGHDT and CDR2 YYEEEE. V lost 1 base to trimming and J lost 11 bases, with 10 bases between them. CDR3 sequence reads: CASSLTADKQFF. CDR3 DNA sequence: TGTGCCAGCAGCTTGACCGCAGACAAGCAGTTCTTC.

This clone was seen a handful of times. The V call is TRBV6-5, the J call TRBJ1-3; no reliable D call. Deletions cut 7 bases from V and 4 bases from J, with 5 bases between. The CDR3 has 11 amino acids. Germline CDR1 MNHEY, CDR2 SVGAGI. CDR3 sequence (DNA): TGTGCCAGCAAGGGCGGAAACACCATATATTTT. Translating gives CASKGGNTIYF.

This chain connects TRBV4-3 to TRBJ2-1, with a tentative D call TRBD1 (6 bases). The CDR3 has 16 amino acids. The V gene's germline CDR1 is LGHNA and CDR2 YSLEER. V lost 1 base to trimming and J lost 2 bases, with 12 bases between them. The CDR3 is CASSQGIAGAYNEQFF. The CDR3 DNA is TGCGCCAGCAGCCAAGGAATCGCAGGGGCCTACAATGAGCAGTTCTTC.

This sequence joins TRBV30 and TRBJ1-5; 7 nucleotides match TRBD1. V was pared by 2 bases and J by 0 bases, with 7 bases of the junction left unmatched. Germline CDR1 reads GTSNPN; CDR2 reads SVGIG (reference sequence). The CDR3 loop spans 16 amino acids. The CDR3 region is CAWSNGQAYSNQPQHF. DNA of the CDR3: TGTGCCTGGAGTAACGGACAGGCCTATAGCAATCAGCCCCAGCATTTT.

The chain uses TRBV21-1 and TRBJ1-5; TRBD1, as called in the table, went unchecked against the DNA. TRBV21-1 is a pseudogene. This CDR3 is 18 amino acids long. CDR3 nucleotides: TGTGCCAGCAGCACCCGGGACACGACAATCGGTAGCAATCAGCCCCAGCATTTT. Encoded protein: CASSTRDTTIGSNQPQHF.

This chain links TRBV28 with TRBJ2-7, with 9 bases lining up with TRBD1. Germline V gene data show CDR1 as MDHEN and CDR2 as SYDVKM. V was pared by 5 bases and J by 4 bases, with 9 bases of the junction left unmatched. The CDR3 sequence is 15 residues long. In DNA form, the CDR3 reads TGTGCCAGCAGTCTTACCGGACAGGGGAAATACGAGCAGTACTTC. Protein product: CASSLTGQGKYEQYF. Supplemented by reference TRBV28 and TRBJ2-7, the full variable domain reads DVKVTQSSRYLVKRTGEKVFLECVQDMDHENMFWYRQDPGLGLRLIYFSYDVKMKEKGDIPEGYSVSREKKERFSLILESASTNQTSMYLCASSLTGQGKYEQYFGPGTRLTVT.

J is TRBJ2-3 and V is TRBV7-2; D might be TRBD2 (5 bases). This CDR3 contains 17 residues. Germline V CDR1 and CDR2: SGHTA, FQGNSA. V lost 5 bases to trimming and J lost 4 bases, with 22 bases between them. CDR3 sequence: CASSRYPSGGGSDTQYF. The CDR3 DNA sequence: TGTGCCAGCAGCCGGTACCCCAGCGGCGGAGGTTCAGATACGCAGTATTTT.

V usage is TRBV27 and J usage is TRBJ2-5; D is uncertain. V lost 3 bases to trimming and J lost 0 bases, with 5 bases between them. Germline V gives CDR1 MNHEY, CDR2 SMNVEV (reference sequence). CDR3 size: 13 residues. The CDR3 here is CASSLSYQETQYF. The CDR3 DNA reads TGTGCCAGCAGTTTGTCGTACCAAGAGACCCAGTACTTC.

Here the CDR3 reads CASSADRAGKLFF. The CDR3 bases are TGTGCCAGCAGCGCGGACAGGGCAGGAAAACTGTTTTTT. V and J are TRBV9 and TRBJ1-4, with 8 bases that match TRBD1. The J segment lost 10 bases and the V segment lost 3 bases, leaving 5 bases of the junction unmatched. The CDR3 length is 13 residues. Germline loops: CDR1 SGDLS, CDR2 YYNGEE. Combining the CDR3 with reference TRBV9 and TRBJ1-4 gives the whole variable domain DSGVTQTPKHLITATGQRVTLRCSPRSGDLSVYWYQQSLDQGLQFLIQYYNGEERAKGNILERFSAQQFPDLHSELNLSSLELGDSALYFCASSADRAGKLFFGSGTQLSVL.